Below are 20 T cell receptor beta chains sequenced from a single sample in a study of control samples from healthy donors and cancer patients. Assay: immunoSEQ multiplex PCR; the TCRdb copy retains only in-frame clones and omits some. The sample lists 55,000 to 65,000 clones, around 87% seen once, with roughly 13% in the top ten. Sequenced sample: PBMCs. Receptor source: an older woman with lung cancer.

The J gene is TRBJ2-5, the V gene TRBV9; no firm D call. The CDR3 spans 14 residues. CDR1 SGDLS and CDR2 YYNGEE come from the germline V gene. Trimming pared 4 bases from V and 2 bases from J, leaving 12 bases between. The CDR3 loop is CASSPPAMQETQYF. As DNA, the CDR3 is TGTGCCAGCAGCCCGCCCGCGATGCAAGAGACCCAGTACTTC.

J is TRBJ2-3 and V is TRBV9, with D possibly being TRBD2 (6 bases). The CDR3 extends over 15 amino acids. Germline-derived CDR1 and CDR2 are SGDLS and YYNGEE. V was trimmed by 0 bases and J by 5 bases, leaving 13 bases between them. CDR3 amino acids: CASSVAGGWEDTQYF. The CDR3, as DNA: TGTGCCAGCAGCGTAGCCGGGGGTTGGGAAGATACGCAGTATTTT.

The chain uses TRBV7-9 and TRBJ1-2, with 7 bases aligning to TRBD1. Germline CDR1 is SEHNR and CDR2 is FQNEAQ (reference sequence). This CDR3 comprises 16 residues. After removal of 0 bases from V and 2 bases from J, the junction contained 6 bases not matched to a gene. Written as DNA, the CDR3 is TGTGCCAGCAGCTTAGCCGGGGGACAGTCAAACTATGGCTACACCTTC. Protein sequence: CASSLAGGQSNYGYTF.

CDR3 bases: TGCGCCAGCAGTGAATCTCCTTCCTACAATGAGCAGTTCTTC. Translated: CASSESPSYNEQFF. The J gene is TRBJ2-1, the V gene TRBV10-2, with D unclear. The ends were cut back, 3 bases at V and 1 base at J, with 7 bases in the middle. CDR3 length equals 14 residues. Germline CDR1 and CDR2: WSHSY and SAAADI.

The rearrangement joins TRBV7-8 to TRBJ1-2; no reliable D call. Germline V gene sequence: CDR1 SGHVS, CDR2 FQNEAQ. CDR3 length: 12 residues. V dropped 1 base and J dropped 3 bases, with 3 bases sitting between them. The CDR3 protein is CASSLGDYGYTF. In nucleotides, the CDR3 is TGTGCCAGCAGCTTAGGGGACTATGGCTACACCTTC.

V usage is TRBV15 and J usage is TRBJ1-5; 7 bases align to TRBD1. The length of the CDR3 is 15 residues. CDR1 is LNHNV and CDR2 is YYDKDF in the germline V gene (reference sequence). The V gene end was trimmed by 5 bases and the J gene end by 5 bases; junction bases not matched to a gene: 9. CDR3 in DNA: TGTGCCACCAGCGGAGTCGGGACAGTGGATCAGCCCCAGCATTTT. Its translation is CATSGVGTVDQPQHF.

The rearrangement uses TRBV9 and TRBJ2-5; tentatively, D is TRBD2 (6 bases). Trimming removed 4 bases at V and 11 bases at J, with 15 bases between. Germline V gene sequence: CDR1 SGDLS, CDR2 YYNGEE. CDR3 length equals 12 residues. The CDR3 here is CASSTYGGFQYF. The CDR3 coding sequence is TGTGCCAGCAGCACATACGGAGGGTTTCAGTACTTC. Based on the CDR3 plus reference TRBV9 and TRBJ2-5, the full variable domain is DSGVTQTPKHLITATGQRVTLRCSPRSGDLSVYWYQQSLDQGLQFLIQYYNGEERAKGNILERFSAQQFPDLHSELNLSSLELGDSALYFCASSTYGGFQYFGPGTRLLVL.

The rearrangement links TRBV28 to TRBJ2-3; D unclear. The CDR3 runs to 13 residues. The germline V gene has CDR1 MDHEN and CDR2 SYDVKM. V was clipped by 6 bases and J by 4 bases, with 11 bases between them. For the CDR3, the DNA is TGTGCCAGCAGGGCGAGTCTTGCAGATACGCAGTATTTT. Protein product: CASRASLADTQYF.

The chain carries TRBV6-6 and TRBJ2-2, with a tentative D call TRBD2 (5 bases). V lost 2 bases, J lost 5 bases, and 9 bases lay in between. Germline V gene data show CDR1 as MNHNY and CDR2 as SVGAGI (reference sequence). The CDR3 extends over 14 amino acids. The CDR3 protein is CASSYMWETGELFF. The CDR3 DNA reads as TGTGCCAGCAGTTACATGTGGGAGACCGGGGAGCTGTTTTTT.

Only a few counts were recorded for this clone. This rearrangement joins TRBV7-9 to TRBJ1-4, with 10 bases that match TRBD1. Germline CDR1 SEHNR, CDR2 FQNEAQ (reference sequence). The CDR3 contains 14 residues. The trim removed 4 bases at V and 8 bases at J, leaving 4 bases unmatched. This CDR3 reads CASSSGTGEEKLFF. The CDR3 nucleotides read TGTGCCAGCAGCTCCGGGACAGGGGAAGAAAAACTGTTTTTT.

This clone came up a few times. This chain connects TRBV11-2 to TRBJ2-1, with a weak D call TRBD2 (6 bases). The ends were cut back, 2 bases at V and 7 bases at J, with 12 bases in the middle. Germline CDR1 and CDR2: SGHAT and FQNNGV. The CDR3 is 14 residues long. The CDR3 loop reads CASSLPLAVNEQFF. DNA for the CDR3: TGTGCCAGCAGCTTACCTTTAGCGGTTAATGAGCAGTTCTTC.

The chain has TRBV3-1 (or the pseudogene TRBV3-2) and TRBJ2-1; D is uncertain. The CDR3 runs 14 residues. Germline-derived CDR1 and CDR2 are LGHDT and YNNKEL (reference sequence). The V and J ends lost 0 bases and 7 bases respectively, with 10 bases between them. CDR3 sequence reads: CASSQDGPPNEQFF. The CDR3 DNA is TGTGCCAGCAGCCAAGATGGGCCCCCGAATGAGCAGTTCTTC.

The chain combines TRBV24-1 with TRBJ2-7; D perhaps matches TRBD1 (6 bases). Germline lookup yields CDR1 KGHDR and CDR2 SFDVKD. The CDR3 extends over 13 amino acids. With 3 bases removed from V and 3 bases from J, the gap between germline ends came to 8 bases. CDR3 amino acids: CATSDGGDYEQYF. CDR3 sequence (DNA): TGTGCCACCAGTGATGGGGGCGACTACGAGCAGTACTTC.

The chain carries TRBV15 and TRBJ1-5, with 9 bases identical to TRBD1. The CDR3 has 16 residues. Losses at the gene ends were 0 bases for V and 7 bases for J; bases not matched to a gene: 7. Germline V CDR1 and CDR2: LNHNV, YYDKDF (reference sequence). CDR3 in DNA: TGTGCCACCAGCAGAGATATAAGACAGGGGGGACAGCCCCAGCATTTT. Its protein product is CATSRDIRQGGQPQHF.

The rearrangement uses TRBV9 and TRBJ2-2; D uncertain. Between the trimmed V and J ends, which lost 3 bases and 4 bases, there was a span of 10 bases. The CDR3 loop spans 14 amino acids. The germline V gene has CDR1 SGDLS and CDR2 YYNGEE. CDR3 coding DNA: TGTGCCAGCAGCGACCCTAGGACCACCGGGGAGCTGTTTTTT. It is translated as CASSDPRTTGELFF.

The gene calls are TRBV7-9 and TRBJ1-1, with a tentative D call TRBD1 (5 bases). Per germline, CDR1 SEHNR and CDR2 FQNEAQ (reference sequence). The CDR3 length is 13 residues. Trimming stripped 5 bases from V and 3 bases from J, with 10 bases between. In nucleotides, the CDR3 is TGTGCCAGCAGCCCTTCGGGGGACACTGAAGCTTTCTTT. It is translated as CASSPSGDTEAFF.

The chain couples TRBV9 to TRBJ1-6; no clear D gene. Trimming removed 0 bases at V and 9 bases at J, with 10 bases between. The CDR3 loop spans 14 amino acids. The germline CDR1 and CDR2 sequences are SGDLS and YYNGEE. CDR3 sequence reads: CASSVGGLSSPLHF. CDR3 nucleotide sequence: TGTGCCAGCAGCGTAGGAGGCCTTAGTTCACCCCTCCACTTT.

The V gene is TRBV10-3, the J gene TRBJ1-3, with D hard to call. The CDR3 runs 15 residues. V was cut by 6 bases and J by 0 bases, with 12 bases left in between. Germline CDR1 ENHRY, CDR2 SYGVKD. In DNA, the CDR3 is TGTGCCATCAGACCTACGGGGAGCTCTGGAAACACCATATATTTT. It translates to CAIRPTGSSGNTIYF.

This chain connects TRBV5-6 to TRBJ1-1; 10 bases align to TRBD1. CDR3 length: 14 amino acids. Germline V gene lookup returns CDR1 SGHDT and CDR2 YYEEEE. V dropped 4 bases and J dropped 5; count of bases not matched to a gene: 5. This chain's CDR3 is CASSRQGAGTEAFF. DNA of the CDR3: TGTGCCAGCAGCCGACAGGGGGCCGGAACTGAAGCTTTCTTT.

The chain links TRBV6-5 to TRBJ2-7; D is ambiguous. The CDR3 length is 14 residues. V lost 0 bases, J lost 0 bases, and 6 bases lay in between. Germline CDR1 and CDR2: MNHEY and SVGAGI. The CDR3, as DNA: TGTGCCAGCAGTTACTCTTCCAGCTCCTACGAGCAGTACTTC. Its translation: CASSYSSSSYEQYF.